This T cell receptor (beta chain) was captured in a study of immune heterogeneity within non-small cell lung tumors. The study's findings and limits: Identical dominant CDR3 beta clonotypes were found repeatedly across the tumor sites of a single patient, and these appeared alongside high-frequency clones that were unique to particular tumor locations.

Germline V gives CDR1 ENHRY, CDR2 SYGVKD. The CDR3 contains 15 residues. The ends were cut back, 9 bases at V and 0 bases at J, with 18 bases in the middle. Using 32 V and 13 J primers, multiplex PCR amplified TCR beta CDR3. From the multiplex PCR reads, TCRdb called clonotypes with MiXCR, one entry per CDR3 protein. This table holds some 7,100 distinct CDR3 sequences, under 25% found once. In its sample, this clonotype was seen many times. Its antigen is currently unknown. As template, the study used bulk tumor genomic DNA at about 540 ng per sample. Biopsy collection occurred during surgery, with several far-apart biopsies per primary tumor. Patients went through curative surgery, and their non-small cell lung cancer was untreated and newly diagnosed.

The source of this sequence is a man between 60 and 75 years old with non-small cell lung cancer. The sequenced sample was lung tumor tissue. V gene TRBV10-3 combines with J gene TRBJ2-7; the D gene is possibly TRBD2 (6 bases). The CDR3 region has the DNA TGTGCCATTAATCGTGGCGGGACGAGCTCCTACGAGCAGTACTTC. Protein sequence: CAINRGGTSSYEQYF.